The 17 T cell receptor beta chains given below trace back to one sample, sequenced in a study of regulatory T cells in long-lasting Graves disease. The time point was: newly diagnosed GD, antithyroid drugs for less than 3 months. RNA extracted from PBMCs served as the sequencing template. With iRepertoire HTBI primers and Arm-PCR of CDR3 regions, TCR beta libraries were built. TCRdb reanalysed the multiplex PCR reads using MiXCR and keeps one entry per CDR3 protein. The sample holds about 440,000 distinct CDR3 sequences, just under 15% seen once. This sample also belongs to another study, concerning T cells in Graves' hyperthyroidism and ophthalmopathy.

Here the sequenced sample was peripheral blood mononuclear cells (PBMCs), taken at new diagnosis, from a patient treated with antithyroid drugs. The source is a woman in her twenties or thirties with Graves disease.

Many counts were recorded for this clonotype. V is TRBV30 and J is TRBJ1-1; D is undetermined. CDR1 is GTSNPN and CDR2 is SVGIG in the germline V gene (reference sequence). Trimming took off 5 bases at V and 1 base at J, with 11 bases between the two ends. CDR3 length: 13 amino acids. CDR3 nucleotide sequence: TGTGCCTGGGCTAGCGGTCAGAACACTGAAGCTTTCTTT. Amino acid sequence: CAWASGQNTEAFF.

This chain links TRBV27 with TRBJ2-5; 9 positions agree with TRBD2. The CDR3 is 17 amino acids. The ends lost 3 bases at V and 6 bases at J; junction bases unmatched: 14. The germline V gene encodes CDR1 MNHEY and CDR2 SMNVEV (reference sequence). As DNA, the CDR3 is TGTGCCAGCAGTTTGCGGTCGGTAGCGGGAGTTATGAAGACCCAGTACTTC. Translated: CASSLRSVAGVMKTQYF.

There are many counts of this clonotype. The chain joins TRBV19 to TRBJ2-1, with 9 bases matching TRBD2. V lost 1 base to trimming and J lost 8 bases; unmatched junction nucleotides: 15. The CDR3 covers 18 residues. CDR1 LNHDA and CDR2 SQIVND come from the germline V gene (reference sequence). This CDR3 reads CASSIVVAGGPLVYEQFF. CDR3 DNA: TGTGCCAGTAGTATAGTGGTCGCGGGAGGGCCACTCGTCTATGAGCAGTTCTTC.

This chain uses TRBV5-4 with TRBJ1-2, with D unclear. Deletions cut 0 bases from V and 4 bases from J, with 13 bases between. This CDR3 contains 15 residues. Germline CDR1 and CDR2: SGHNT and YYREEE (reference sequence). CDR3 sequence reads: CASSLVGGPGYGYTF. As DNA, the CDR3 is TGTGCCAGCAGCTTGGTAGGAGGACCAGGCTATGGCTACACCTTC.

In this sample, this clonotype turned up many times. J is TRBJ2-5 and V is TRBV24-1, with no clear D. The V end lost 3 bases, the J end lost 5 bases, and 12 bases lay between the germline ends. Per germline, CDR1 KGHDR and CDR2 SFDVKD. The CDR3 has 14 residues. The CDR3: CATSDPSNVETQYF. CDR3 nucleotide sequence: TGTGCCACCAGTGATCCCTCGAATGTGGAGACCCAGTACTTC.

This clonotype appeared a few times. This chain joins TRBV29-1 and TRBJ2-5, with D tentatively TRBD1 or TRBD2 (5 bases each). V gave up 0 bases and J gave up 7 bases, with 12 bases separating them. The germline V gene has CDR1 SQVTM and CDR2 ANQGSEA. The CDR3 is 13 residues long. CDR3 amino acids: CSVEERGVTTQYF. CDR3 in DNA: TGCAGCGTTGAAGAACGAGGGGTTACGACCCAGTACTTC.

This clonotype was found a few times. This sequence joins TRBV19 and TRBJ1-5; maybe TRBD1 (6 bases). Germline CDR1 is LNHDA and CDR2 is SQIVND (reference sequence). With 0 bases removed from V and 5 bases from J, the gap between germline ends came to 11 bases. This CDR3 has 15 residues. CDR3 DNA sequence: TGTGCCAGTAGTATAGACCCCCAGGGGTATCAGCCCCAGCATTTT. It specifies CASSIDPQGYQPQHF. The variable domain in full, completed from reference TRBV19 and TRBJ1-5, reads DGGITQSPKYLFRKEGQNVTLSCEQNLNHDAMYWYRQDPGQGLRLIYYSQIVNDFQKGDIAEGYSVSREKKESFPLTVTSAQKNPTAFYLCASSIDPQGYQPQHFGDGTRLSIL.

In its sample, this clonotype was seen many times. The chain couples TRBV6-2 or TRBV6-3 to TRBJ2-1, with 7 bases identical to TRBD2. Unmatched junction bases numbered 21, after V lost 6 bases and J lost 1 base. The CDR3 totals 20 residues. Per germline, CDR1 MNHEY and CDR2 SVGEGT. The DNA for the CDR3 is TGTGCCAGCAGCCGCGACGGACCCGGGACTACCAGTGGATCCTACAATGAGCAGTTCTTC. Translating gives CASSRDGPGTTSGSYNEQFF.

This clonotype has at least ten counts. This sequence joins TRBV29-1 and TRBJ2-7, with 13 bases identical to TRBD2. This CDR3 spans 14 amino acids. Per germline, CDR1 SQVTM and CDR2 ANQGSEA. The V segment lost 1 base and the J segment 6 bases; nucleotides outside the gene matches: 3. CDR3 sequence reads: CSVEVGLAGVEQYF. The CDR3 DNA follows: TGCAGCGTTGAAGTCGGACTAGCGGGAGTCGAGCAGTACTTC.

This clonotype was observed a few times. This chain connects TRBV14 to TRBJ1-2; D call uncertain. The CDR3 is made up of 12 amino acids. Germline CDR1 SGHDN, CDR2 FVKESK. Trimming took off 5 bases at V and 4 bases at J, with 8 bases between the two ends. In DNA form, the CDR3 reads TGTGCCAGCAGCTCCTCTCTCTATGGCTACACCTTC. Translating gives CASSSSLYGYTF.

The sample holds a few counts of this clonotype. The V gene is TRBV11-2, the J gene TRBJ2-7, with a possible D match to TRBD2 (6 bases). The length of the CDR3 is 13 residues. Looked up from germline, CDR1 is SGHAT and CDR2 is FQNNGV. The CDR3 loop reads CGSSLARGYEQYF. CDR3 in DNA: TGTGGTAGCAGCCTGGCCCGGGGGTACGAGCAGTACTTC.

This clonotype was seen ten or more times. CDR3 sequence: CASSVGTTNQETQYF. The CDR3 DNA reads as TGTGCCAGCAGTGTCGGGACTACCAACCAAGAGACCCAGTACTTC. This chain connects TRBV27 to TRBJ2-5, with 7 positions matching TRBD2. The length of the CDR3 is 15 residues. Germline trimming cut 5 bases from V and 0 bases from J; bases unmatched to any gene: 6. Germline V gives CDR1 MNHEY, CDR2 SMNVEV (reference sequence).

This clonotype was observed a handful of times. The chain is built from TRBV19 and TRBJ2-1, with D possibly being TRBD2 (5 bases). Trimming took off 4 bases at V and 0 bases at J, with 10 bases between the two ends. This CDR3 has 15 residues. Germline V lookup: CDR1 LNHDA, CDR2 SQIVND (reference sequence). DNA for the CDR3: TGTGCCAGTAGTAAAACGGGATACTCCTACAATGAGCAGTTCTTC. Its protein product is CASSKTGYSYNEQFF.

This clonotype was seen only a few times. The CDR3 loop is CASSQARAPTDTQYF. As DNA, the CDR3 is TGCGCCAGCAGCCAAGCTAGGGCCCCCACAGATACGCAGTATTTT. The chain is built from TRBV4-1 and TRBJ2-3; D is unclear. From germline, CDR1 is MGHRA and CDR2 YSYEKL. This CDR3 comprises 15 residues. Trimming pared 1 base from V and 2 bases from J, leaving 10 bases between.

This clonotype came up many times. The rearrangement uses TRBV20-1 and TRBJ2-1; 11 nucleotides match TRBD2. Per the germline V gene, CDR1 is DFQATT and CDR2 is SNEGSKA (reference sequence). The CDR3 runs to 15 residues. J gave up 4 bases and V 4 bases, and 6 bases lay outside the gene matches. The DNA for the CDR3 is TGCAGTGCTATTCCCGGGACTAGCGGATACAATGAGCAGTTCTTC. Its translation is CSAIPGTSGYNEQFF.

This clonotype was seen at least ten times. This chain joins TRBV11-1 and TRBJ2-7; TRBD1 might be the D (6 bases). The CDR3 spans 15 residues. With 5 bases removed from V and 1 base from J, the gap between germline ends came to 15 bases. Germline V CDR1 and CDR2: SGHAT, FQDESV (reference sequence). As DNA, the CDR3 is TGTGCCAGCAGCCCACAGGGAAGGTTTTCCTACGAGCAGTACTTC. Its protein is CASSPQGRFSYEQYF. Full variable domain (rest looked up from reference TRBV11-1 and TRBJ2-7): EAEVAQSPRYKITEKSQAVAFWCDPISGHATLYWYRQILGQGPELLVQFQDESVVDDSQLPKDRFSAERLKGVDSTLKIQPAELGDSAMYLCASSPQGRFSYEQYFGPGTRLTVT.

This clonotype has a count of ten or more. The chain combines TRBV11-1 with TRBJ2-1; D gene uncertain. Trimming removed 3 bases from V and 0 bases from J, with 6 bases in between. CDR3 length: 14 residues. The germline gives CDR1 SGHAT, CDR2 FQDESV (reference sequence). For the CDR3, the DNA is TGTGCCAGCAGCTTTCTGAGCTCCTACAATGAGCAGTTCTTC. It is translated as CASSFLSSYNEQFF.